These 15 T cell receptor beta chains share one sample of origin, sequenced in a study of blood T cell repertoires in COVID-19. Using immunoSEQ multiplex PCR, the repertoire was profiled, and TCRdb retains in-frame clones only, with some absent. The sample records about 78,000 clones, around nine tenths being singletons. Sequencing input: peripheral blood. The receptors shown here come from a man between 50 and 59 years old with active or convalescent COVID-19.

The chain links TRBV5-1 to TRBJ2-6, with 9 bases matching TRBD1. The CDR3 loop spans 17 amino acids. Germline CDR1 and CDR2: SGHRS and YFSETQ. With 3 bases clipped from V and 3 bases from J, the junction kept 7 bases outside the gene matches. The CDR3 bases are TGCGCCAGCAGCTCCGGGACAGGGAGAGGTGGGGCCAACGTCCTGACTTTC. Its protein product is CASSSGTGRGGANVLTF.

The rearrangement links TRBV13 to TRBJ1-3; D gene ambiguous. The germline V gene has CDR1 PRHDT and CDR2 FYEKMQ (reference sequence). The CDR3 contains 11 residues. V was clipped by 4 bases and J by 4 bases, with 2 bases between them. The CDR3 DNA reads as TGTGCCAGCAGCTCGGGAAACACCATATATTTT. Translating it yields CASSSGNTIYF.

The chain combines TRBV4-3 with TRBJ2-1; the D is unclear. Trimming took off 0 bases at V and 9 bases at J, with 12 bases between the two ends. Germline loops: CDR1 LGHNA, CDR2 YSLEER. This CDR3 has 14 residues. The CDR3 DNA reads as TGCGCCAGCAGCCAAGATGTTAGACGGAGTGAGCAGTTCTTC. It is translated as CASSQDVRRSEQFF.

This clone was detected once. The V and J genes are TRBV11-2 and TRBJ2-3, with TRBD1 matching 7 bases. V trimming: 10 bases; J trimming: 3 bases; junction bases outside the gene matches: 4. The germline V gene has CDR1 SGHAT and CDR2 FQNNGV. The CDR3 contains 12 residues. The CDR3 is CANLRGTDTQYF. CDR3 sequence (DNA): TGTGCCAACCTCAGGGGGACAGATACGCAGTATTTT.

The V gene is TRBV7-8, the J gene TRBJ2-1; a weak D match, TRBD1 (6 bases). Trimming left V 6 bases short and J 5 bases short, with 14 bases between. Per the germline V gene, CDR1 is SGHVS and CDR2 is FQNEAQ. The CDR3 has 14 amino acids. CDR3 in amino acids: CASSREDSDNEQFF. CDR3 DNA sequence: TGTGCCAGCAGTCGAGAGGACAGCGACAATGAGCAGTTCTTC. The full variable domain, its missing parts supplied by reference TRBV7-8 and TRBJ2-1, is GAGVSQSPRYKVAKRGQDVALRCDPISGHVSLFWYQQALGQGPEFLTYFQNEAQLDKSGLPSDRFFAERPEGSVSTLKIQRTQQEDSAVYLCASSREDSDNEQFFGPGTRLTVL.

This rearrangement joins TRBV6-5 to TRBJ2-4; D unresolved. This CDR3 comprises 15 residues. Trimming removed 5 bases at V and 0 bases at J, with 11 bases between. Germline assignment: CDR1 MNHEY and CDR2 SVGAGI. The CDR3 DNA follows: TGTGCCAGCAGTCTCAGCGTGTTAGCCAAAAACATTCAGTACTTC. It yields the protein CASSLSVLAKNIQYF.

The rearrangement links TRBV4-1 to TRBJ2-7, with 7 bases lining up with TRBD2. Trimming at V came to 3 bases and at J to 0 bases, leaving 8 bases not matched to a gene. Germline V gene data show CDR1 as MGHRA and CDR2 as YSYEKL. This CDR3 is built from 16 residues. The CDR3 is CASSHPVQRGSYEQYF. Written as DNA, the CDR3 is TGCGCCAGCAGCCATCCCGTGCAGCGGGGCTCCTACGAGCAGTACTTC.

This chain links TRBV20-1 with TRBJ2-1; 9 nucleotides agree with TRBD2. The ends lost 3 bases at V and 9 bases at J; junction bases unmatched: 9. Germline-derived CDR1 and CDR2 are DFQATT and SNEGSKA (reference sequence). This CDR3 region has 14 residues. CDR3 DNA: TGCAGTGCTAGTTTGGCGGGGGGGCAAAGTGAGCAGTTCTTC. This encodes CSASLAGGQSEQFF.

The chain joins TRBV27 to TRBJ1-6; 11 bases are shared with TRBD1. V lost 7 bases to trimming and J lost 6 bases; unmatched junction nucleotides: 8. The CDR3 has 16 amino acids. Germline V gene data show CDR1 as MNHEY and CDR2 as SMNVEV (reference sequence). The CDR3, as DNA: TGTGCCAGCATGCCCCGGGACAGGGGGTTTAATTCACCCCTCCACTTT. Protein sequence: CASMPRDRGFNSPLHF.

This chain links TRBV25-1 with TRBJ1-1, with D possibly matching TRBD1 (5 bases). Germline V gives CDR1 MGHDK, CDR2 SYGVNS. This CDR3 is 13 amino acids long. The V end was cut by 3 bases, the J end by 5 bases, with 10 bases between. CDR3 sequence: CASSDRQTTEAFF. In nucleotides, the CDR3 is TGTGCCAGCAGTGACAGACAGACGACTGAAGCTTTCTTT.

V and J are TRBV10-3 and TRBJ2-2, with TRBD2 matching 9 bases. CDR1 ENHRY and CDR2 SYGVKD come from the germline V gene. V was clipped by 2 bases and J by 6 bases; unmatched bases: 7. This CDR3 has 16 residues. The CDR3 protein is CAISEEASGVAGELFF. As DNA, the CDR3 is TGTGCCATCAGTGAGGAAGCTAGCGGGGTGGCCGGGGAGCTGTTTTTT.

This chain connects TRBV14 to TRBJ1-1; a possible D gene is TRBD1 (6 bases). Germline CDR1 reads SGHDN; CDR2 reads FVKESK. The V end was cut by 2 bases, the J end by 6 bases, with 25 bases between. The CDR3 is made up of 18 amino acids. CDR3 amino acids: CASSQPSVGGRIIPEAFF. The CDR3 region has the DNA TGTGCCAGCAGCCAACCTTCAGTCGGGGGGCGAATTATTCCTGAAGCTTTCTTT.

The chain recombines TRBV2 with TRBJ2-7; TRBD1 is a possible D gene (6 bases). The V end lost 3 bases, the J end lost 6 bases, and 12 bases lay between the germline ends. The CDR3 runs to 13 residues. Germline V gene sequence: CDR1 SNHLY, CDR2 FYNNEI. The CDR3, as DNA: TGTGCCAGCAGTGAGTCAAGGGGGATCGAGCAGTACGTC. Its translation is CASSESRGIEQYV.

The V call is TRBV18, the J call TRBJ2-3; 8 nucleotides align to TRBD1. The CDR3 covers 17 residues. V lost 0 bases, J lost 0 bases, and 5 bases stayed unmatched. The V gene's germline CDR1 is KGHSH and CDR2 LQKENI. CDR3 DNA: TGTGCCAGCTCACCACCAACAGGGGGGATGAGCACAGATACGCAGTATTTT. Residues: CASSPPTGGMSTDTQYF.

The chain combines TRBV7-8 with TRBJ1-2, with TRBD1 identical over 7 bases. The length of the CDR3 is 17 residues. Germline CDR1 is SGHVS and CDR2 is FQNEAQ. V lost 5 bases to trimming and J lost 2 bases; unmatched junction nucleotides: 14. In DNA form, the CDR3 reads TGTGCCAGCAGCCCGGGACAGACCTACGCTCTAAACTATGGCTACACCTTC. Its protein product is CASSPGQTYALNYGYTF.